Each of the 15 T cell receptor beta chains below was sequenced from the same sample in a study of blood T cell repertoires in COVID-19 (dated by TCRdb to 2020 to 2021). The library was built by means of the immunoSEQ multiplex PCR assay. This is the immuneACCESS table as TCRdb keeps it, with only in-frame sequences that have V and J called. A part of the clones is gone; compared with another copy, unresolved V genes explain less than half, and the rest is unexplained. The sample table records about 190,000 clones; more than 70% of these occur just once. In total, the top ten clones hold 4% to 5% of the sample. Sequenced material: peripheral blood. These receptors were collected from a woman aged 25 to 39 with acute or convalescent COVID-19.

The CDR3 reads CASSIVRAGYGYTF. CDR3 DNA: TGTGCCAGTAGTATAGTTCGTGCGGGTTATGGCTACACCTTC. The chain is built from TRBV19 and TRBJ1-2; unclear D gene. The CDR3 has 14 residues. The germline CDR1 and CDR2 sequences are LNHDA and SQIVND (reference sequence). V was trimmed by 1 base and J by 5 bases, leaving 11 bases between them.

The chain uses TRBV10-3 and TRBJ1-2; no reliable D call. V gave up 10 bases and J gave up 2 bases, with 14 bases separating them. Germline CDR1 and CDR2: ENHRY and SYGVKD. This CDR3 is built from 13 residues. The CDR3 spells CATGSPRNYGYTF. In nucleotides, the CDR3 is TGTGCCACGGGAAGTCCCCGGAACTATGGCTACACCTTC.

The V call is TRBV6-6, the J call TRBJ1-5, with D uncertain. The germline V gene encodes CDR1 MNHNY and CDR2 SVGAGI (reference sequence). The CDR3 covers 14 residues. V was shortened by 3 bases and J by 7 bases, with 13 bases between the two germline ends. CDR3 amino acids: CASSYSDVSQPQHF. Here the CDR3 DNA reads TGTGCCAGCAGTTATAGTGACGTTAGCCAGCCCCAGCATTTT.

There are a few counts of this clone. CDR3 region: CASSPTGRNEQFF. The CDR3, as DNA: TGTGCCAGTAGTCCCACAGGCCGCAATGAGCAGTTCTTC. This chain links TRBV19 with TRBJ2-1, with TRBD1 as a possible D gene (5 bases). Trimming removed 5 bases at V and 6 bases at J, with 11 bases between. Per germline, CDR1 LNHDA and CDR2 SQIVND (reference sequence). This CDR3 is built from 13 residues.

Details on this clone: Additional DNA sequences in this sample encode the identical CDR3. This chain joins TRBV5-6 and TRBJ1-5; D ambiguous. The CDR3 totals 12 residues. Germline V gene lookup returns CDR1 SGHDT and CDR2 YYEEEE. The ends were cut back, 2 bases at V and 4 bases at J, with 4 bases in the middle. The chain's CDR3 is CASSFGNQPQHF. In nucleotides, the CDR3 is TGTGCCAGCAGCTTCGGGAATCAGCCCCAGCATTTT.

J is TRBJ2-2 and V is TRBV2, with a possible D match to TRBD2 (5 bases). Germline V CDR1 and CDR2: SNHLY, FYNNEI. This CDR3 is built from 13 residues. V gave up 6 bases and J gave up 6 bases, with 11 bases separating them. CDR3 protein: CASSVTRSGELFF. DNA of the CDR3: TGTGCCAGCAGCGTCACTAGGTCCGGGGAGCTGTTTTTT.

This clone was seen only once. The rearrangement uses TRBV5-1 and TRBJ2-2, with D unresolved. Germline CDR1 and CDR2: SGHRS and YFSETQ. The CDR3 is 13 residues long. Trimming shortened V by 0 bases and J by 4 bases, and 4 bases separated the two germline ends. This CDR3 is CASSLVATGELFF. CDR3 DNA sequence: TGCGCCAGCAGCTTGGTGGCCACCGGGGAGCTGTTTTTT.

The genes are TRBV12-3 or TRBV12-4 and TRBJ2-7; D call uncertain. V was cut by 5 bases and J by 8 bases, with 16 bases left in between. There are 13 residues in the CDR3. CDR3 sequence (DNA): TGTGCCAGCAGTCCCCCCCCCTCTTGGCAGCAGTACTTC. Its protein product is CASSPPPSWQQYF.

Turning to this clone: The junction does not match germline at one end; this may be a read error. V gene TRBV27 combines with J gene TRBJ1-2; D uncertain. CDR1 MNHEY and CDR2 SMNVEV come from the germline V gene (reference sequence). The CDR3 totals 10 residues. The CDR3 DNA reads TGCGCCGCGAGGGACTATGGCTACACCTTC. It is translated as CAARDYGYTF.

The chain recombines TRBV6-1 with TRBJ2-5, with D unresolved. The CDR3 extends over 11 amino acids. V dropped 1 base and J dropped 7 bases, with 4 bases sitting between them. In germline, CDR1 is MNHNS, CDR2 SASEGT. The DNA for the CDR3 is TGTGCCAGCAGTGAAGTAATGACCCAGTACTTC. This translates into CASSEVMTQYF.

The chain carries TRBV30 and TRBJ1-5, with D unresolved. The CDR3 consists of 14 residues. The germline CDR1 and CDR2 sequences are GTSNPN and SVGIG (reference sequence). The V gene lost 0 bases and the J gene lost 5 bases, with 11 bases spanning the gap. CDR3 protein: CAWSVLAADQPQHF. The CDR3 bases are TGTGCCTGGAGTGTATTGGCCGCTGATCAGCCCCAGCATTTT. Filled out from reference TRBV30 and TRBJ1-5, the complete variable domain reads SQTIHQWPATLVQPVGSPLSLECTVEGTSNPNLYWYRQAAGRGLQLLFYSVGIGQISSEVPQNLSASRPQDRQFILSSKKLLLSDSGFYLCAWSVLAADQPQHFGDGTRLSIL.

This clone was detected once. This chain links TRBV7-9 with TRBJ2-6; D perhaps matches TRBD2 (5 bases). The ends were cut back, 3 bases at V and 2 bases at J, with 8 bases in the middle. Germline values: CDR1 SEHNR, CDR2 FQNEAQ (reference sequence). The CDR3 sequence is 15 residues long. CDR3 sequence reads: CASSLIGAGANVLTF. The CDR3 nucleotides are TGTGCCAGCAGCTTGATCGGGGCTGGGGCCAACGTCCTGACTTTC. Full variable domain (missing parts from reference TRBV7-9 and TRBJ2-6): DTGVSQNPRHKITKRGQNVTFRCDPISEHNRLYWYRQTLGQGPEFLTYFQNEAQLEKSRLLSDRFSAERPKGSFSTLEIQRTEQGDSAMYLCASSLIGAGANVLTFGAGSRLTVL.

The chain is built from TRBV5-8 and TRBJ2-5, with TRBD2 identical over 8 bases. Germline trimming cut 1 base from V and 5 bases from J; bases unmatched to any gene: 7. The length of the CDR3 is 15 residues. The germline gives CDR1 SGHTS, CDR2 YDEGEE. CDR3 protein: CASSLLAGDGETQYF. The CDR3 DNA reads TGTGCCAGCAGCTTGCTAGCGGGTGATGGGGAGACCCAGTACTTC.

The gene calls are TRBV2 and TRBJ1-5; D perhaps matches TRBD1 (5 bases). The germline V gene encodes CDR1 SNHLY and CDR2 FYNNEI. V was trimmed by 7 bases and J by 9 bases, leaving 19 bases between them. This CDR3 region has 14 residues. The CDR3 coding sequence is TGTGCCAGCAATGCAGATGGGGGGGTTCGGCCCCAGCATTTT. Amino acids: CASNADGGVRPQHF. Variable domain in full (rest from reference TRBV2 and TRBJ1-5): EPEVTQTPSHQVTQMGQEVILRCVPISNHLYFYWYRQILGQKVEFLVSFYNNEISEKSEIFDDQFSVERPDGSNFTLKIRSTKLEDSAMYFCASNADGGVRPQHFGDGTRLSIL.

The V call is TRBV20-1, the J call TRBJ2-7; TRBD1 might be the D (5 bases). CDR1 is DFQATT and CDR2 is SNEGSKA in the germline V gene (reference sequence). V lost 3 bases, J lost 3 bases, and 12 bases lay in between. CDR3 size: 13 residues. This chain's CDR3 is CSASHDRDYEQYF. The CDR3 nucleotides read TGCAGTGCTAGTCATGACAGAGACTACGAGCAGTACTTC.